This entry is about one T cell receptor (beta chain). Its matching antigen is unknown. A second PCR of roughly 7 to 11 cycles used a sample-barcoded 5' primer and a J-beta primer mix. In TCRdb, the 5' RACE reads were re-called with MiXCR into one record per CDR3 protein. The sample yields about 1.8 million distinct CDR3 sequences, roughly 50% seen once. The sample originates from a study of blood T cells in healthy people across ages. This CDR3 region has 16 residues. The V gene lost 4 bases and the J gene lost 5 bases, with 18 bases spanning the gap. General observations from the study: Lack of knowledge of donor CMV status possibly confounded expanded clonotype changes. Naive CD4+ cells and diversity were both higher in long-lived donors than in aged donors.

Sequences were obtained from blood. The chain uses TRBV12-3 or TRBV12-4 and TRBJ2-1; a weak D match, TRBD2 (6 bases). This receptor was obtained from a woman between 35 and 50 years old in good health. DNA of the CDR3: TGTGCCAGCAGTTCCCGGGGACTCCCGGCGGACAATGAGCAGTTCTTC. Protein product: CASSSRGLPADNEQFF.